The TCR beta chain under discussion was sequenced for a study of early stage breast cancer tumors. Study-wide background: Of around 15 invasive breast tumors, twelve were hormone receptor-positive, HER2-negative. Invasive lobular carcinomas made up about 35% of the 12 ER+/PR+/HER2- tumors.

This CDR3 spans 15 amino acids. V shed 4 bases and J 7 bases; nucleotides not matched to a gene: 6. The V gene's germline CDR1 is PRHDT and CDR2 FYEKMQ (reference sequence). Each sample had two DNA replicates, approximately 0.49 ug blood or about 1.5 ug tissue. The data were produced by immunoSEQ multiplex PCR, yet TCRdb's version contains in-frame clones alone and is incomplete. The table shows about 41,000 clones, with around two thirds occurring only once. Regarding this clone: The antigen remains unidentified.

Study-wide results and limits: Unsorted bulk genomic DNA sequencing lacked pairing and functional marker data.

The chain links TRBV13 to TRBJ2-1, with TRBD2 matching over 11 bases. Sequencing was done on a sample of blood. This clonotype was obtained from a person aged 45 to 60 with breast cancer. The CDR3 coding sequence is TGTGCCAGCAGCTCGGGACTAGCGGTGCCAAATGAGCAGTTCTTC. It encodes CASSSGLAVPNEQFF.